The source of this TCR beta chain is a study of regulatory T cells in long-lasting Graves disease. Findings and caveats of the study: Among persistent patients, a larger number of public clonotypes were shared (approximately 3,000) than among newly diagnosed patients (roughly 910).

V was pared by 5 bases and J by 0 bases, with 3 bases of the junction left unmatched. Germline V lookup: CDR1 LNHDA, CDR2 SQIVND (reference sequence). This CDR3 is built from 14 residues. Regarding time point: persistent/refractory GD, antithyroid drugs over 5 years with positive TRAb. The TCR library was made from RNA that had been extracted from PBMCs in TRIzol. With regard to this clonotype: Its matching antigen is unknown.

According to the study, TCR beta libraries were built with iRepertoire HTBI primers and CDR3-region Arm-PCR. MiXCR, applied by TCRdb to the multiplex PCR reads, yields one record per CDR3 protein. The sample has 400,000 or so distinct CDR3 sequences, 20% to 25% seen once. Sequenced here: peripheral blood mononuclear cells (PBMCs), sampled when the disease was refractory, from a patient treated with antithyroid drugs. The receptor was isolated from a female donor with Graves disease. The chain employs TRBV19 and TRBJ1-1; 7 bases map to TRBD1. The CDR3: CASSEDRLNTEAFF. The CDR3 DNA reads as TGTGCCAGTAGTGAGGACAGGCTGAACACTGAAGCTTTCTTT.